This TCR beta chain appears in the sequencing data of a study of shared clonotypes between healthy human individuals (dated by TCRdb to about 2020). In the study overall: The cohort comprised a couple of women and three men aged 18 to 49 years. Per donor, three plates each were used for CD4 naive and CD4 memory, two for CD8 naive, and one for CD8 memory. The study deeply sequenced blood TCR repertoires of about 5 healthy adults to estimate repertoire size and the extent of clonotype sharing between individuals. To increase sequencing depth and limit assay-specific biases, TCR repertoire library preparation and sequencing were carried out by different laboratories using diverse techniques. Leukapheresis yielded between about 0.94 and 9.5 billion PBMCs per donor.

As regards this clone: Its antigen is still unknown. Per-base quality was not reported, and no clone a single base away is much larger than it.

Using the deep immunoSEQ assay, multiplex PCR amplified TCR CDR3 regions from genomic DNA. Extracted genomic DNA from each cell subset was distributed evenly across all wells of several immunoSEQ 96-well plates, and each plate was treated as a replicate. For sorted subsets, each replicate PCR was loaded with about 200 ng genomic DNA, equivalent to 30,000 or so T cell genomes. The purified libraries were quantified using a Qubit 3.0 fluorometer, sized with a Bioanalyzer 2100, and then quantified again using the KAPA Library Quantification kit. Every immunoSEQ 96-well plate was sequenced on a separate single-read 150-cycle Illumina NextSeq 550 flow cell. Under the source paper's analysis protocol: The immunoSEQ output contained only junctional sequences without quality scores, so filtering could not match that applied to full-length reads. To assign V/J genes and CDR3, sequences were annotated using PyIR, a Python wrapper for IgBLAST v1.9, with IMGT germline references. Reads with weak V/J assignments (E-value above 1e-6), missing CDR3, stop codons, out-of-frame junctions, or ambiguous translated residues were removed. V3J clonotypes were defined as sequences sharing an identical inferred V gene, J gene, and CDR3 amino acid sequence. To compute the percentage overlap between repertoires, the number of shared unique clonotypes was divided by the size of the smaller repertoire. Richness of each repertoire was evaluated using RTK rarefaction, the Chao1 estimator, and Recon v2.1 estimates of unobserved clonotypes. Generation probabilities were computed with OLGA for all TCRbeta clonotypes obtained by the gDNA method from several donors. The clones in this table, taken by TCRdb from immuneACCESS, are in-frame only. Not every clone is retained; where verified, under half of the shortfall comes from an unresolved V gene, and the cause of the rest is unknown. V and J calls and clone size come straight from that table; D and trimming were deduced from the DNA. A total of 2 million to 2.5 million clones appear in this sample, around 95% of them only once. The top ten clones comprise approximately 0.13% of the sample.

The investigation overall reported the following: Rarefaction of sorted-subset datasets indicated incomplete sequencing despite the large sequencing depth. Pairwise subsampling led to the expectation that sequencing depth would affect the degree of clonotype sharing among donors. Because the study included a small number of donors, the genetic and exposure-history diversity represented was limited. Clonotypes shared by all four sorted-subset donors showed higher generation probabilities than non-shared clonotypes. Sampling was restricted to blood, and TCR repertoires in tissue are likely to differ from TCR repertoires in blood. Estimated clonotype richness was generally larger for naive than for memory subsets. About 5% of naive CD4, 3% to 4% of naive CD8, about 2.4% of memory CD4, and 0.4% of memory CD8 clonotypes were shared across several donors.

The donors were healthy, HIV-negative adults with no recently reported acute infections or vaccinations. All donors were Caucasian adults living in Nashville, Tennessee, USA. Magnetic negative selection was used to enrich CD4+ T cells, after which naive cells were positively selected on CD45RA and the negative fraction became the memory subset. Blood was obtained by leukapheresis, after which PBMCs were separated by Ficoll-Histopaque density gradient centrifugation and cryopreserved in liquid nitrogen vapor phase. Analytical flow cytometry was used to check the purity and quantity of every magnetically sorted T cell population. From each sorted fraction, genomic DNA was isolated and quantified by UV absorbance on a Nanodrop 2000c. The sequence derives from a man younger than 30 in good health. The sequencing input was naive CD4+ T cells sorted from blood. What the cell subset or site label conveys for this sample: CD45RA+ positively selected.

The bases read TGTGCCAGCTCCAACGAATGGGCGATGGAAAAACTGTTTTTT. Translated, this is CASSNEWAMEKLFF. Recombination joined TRBV18 with TRBJ1-4, with no D gene named confidently. In the germline V gene, CDR1 corresponds to KGHSH and CDR2 to LQKENI. Inclusive of the bounding cysteine and phenylalanine, the CDR3 is 14 residues long. Just CDR3 DNA is preserved here, 42 bases in frame from base 1. Relative to germline, V is 6 bases shorter and J is 8 bases shorter, with 16 bases between their ends.